Each of the 2 T cell receptor beta chains below was sequenced from the same sample in a study of blood T cell repertoires in COVID-19. TCRdb's table, derived via immunoSEQ multiplex PCR, lists solely in-frame clones and lacks some. This sample has fewer than 300,000 clones, with 90% found just once. Sequencing used PBMCs or T cells enriched from blood (not recorded which). Receptor source: a woman aged 25 to 39 who had recovered from COVID-19.

The chain combines TRBV5-6 with TRBJ1-1; weak D call: TRBD1 (6 bases). Germline V lookup: CDR1 SGHDT, CDR2 YYEEEE. Trimming pared 2 bases from V and 11 bases from J, leaving 13 bases between. The CDR3 has 12 residues. CDR3 in amino acids: CASSFLQGRAFF. In DNA form, the CDR3 reads TGTGCCAGCAGCTTCTTACAGGGTCGGGCTTTCTTT.

The chain has TRBV7-9 and TRBJ1-1, with unresolved D. V gave up 0 bases and J gave up 4 bases, with 6 bases separating them. Germline-derived CDR1 and CDR2 are SEHNR and FQNEAQ (reference sequence). This CDR3 comprises 13 residues. The CDR3, as DNA: TGTGCCAGCAGCTTAGCGCCGGTCACTGAAGCTTTCTTT. Encoded protein: CASSLAPVTEAFF.